This TCR beta chain came from a study of T cells after yellow fever vaccination. As for this clonotype: What it binds is not known.

Points from the study as a whole: The appearance of a small share of clonotypes in both CD4 and CD8 compartments was observed. Most primary-vaccination clones reappeared after the booster (about 95% CD4, 88% CD8).

TCRdb re-analysed the 5' RACE reads in MiXCR, keeping a single row per CDR3 protein. The sample lists under 550,000 distinct CDR3 sequences, just over 20% occurring once. J was trimmed by 5 bases and V by 2 bases; bases with no gene match: 16. The CDR3 loop spans 18 amino acids. Germline V lookup: CDR1 SGHAT, CDR2 FQDESV (reference sequence). This TCR derives from a man aged 18-30 years who received the YFV17D yellow fever vaccine. The gene calls are TRBV11-1 and TRBJ2-5; 8 bases map to TRBD1. Sequenced material: PBMCs, taken 21 days after the first yellow fever vaccination. Written as DNA, the CDR3 is TGTGCCAGCAGCTTATACCTCCTGGACAGGGACGGGTTTGAGACCCAGTACTTC. Translating gives CASSLYLLDRDGFETQYF.